This TCR beta chain comes out of a study of response to subunit inactivated influenza vaccine. The study, taken as a whole, reports: Every seasonal influenza vaccination brings in few new T cells, the authors suggested.

TCRdb called the RT-PCR reads again in MiXCR, with one record for every CDR3 protein. The sample holds some 500,000 distinct CDR3 sequences, about 25% seen once. For this clonotype: Its antigen is still unknown.

The clonotype comes from a man aged 45-60 years who received an inactivated influenza vaccine. The specimen was CD4+ T cells sorted from PBMCs, collected about 5 days after vaccination.

The CDR3 region is CASSLAALAQDTQYF. The CDR3 DNA follows: TGTGCCAGCAGCCTGGCGGCCCTAGCCCAAGATACGCAGTATTTT. The V and J genes are TRBV3-1 and TRBJ2-3, with a possible D match to TRBD2 (5 bases). This CDR3 has 15 amino acids. The germline gives CDR1 LGHDT, CDR2 YNNKEL (reference sequence). V lost 4 bases to trimming and J lost 5 bases, with 16 bases between them.